Listed here are 2 T cell receptor beta chains from one sample, sequenced in a study of T cells in Graves' hyperthyroidism and ophthalmopathy. Researchers amplified the TCR beta CDR3 regions from RNA transcripts. Using the HTBI primer set, a first-round RT-PCR was run on the TCR CDR3. TCRdb reprocessed the multiplex PCR reads via MiXCR and lists one record per CDR3 protein. The sample consists of fewer than 110,000 distinct CDR3 sequences, 16% of them appearing once. The sequenced material came from blood. Receptors originate from a woman between 50 and 59 years old with Graves' hyperthyroidism.

Remarks on this clonotype: This may arise from a read error, as a much more abundant clone is one base away. The gene calls are TRBV4-1 and TRBJ1-2, with D tentatively TRBD1 (5 bases). V lost 0 bases, J lost 2 bases, and 19 bases lay in between. Germline assignment: CDR1 MGHRA and CDR2 YSYEKL. The CDR3 is made up of 18 amino acids. The CDR3 DNA follows: TGCGCCAGCAGCCAAGATGTTGGGTGGGGCAGGGCGAACTATGGCTACACCTTC. It is translated as CASSQDVGWGRANYGYTF.

The CDR3 nucleotides are TGTGCCAGCAGTTTAATGGCTAGCGGGGGAAATGAGCAGTTCTTC. As protein: CASSLMASGGNEQFF. The chain combines TRBV27 with TRBJ2-1, with 10 nucleotides matching TRBD2. The V segment lost 2 bases and the J segment 7 bases; nucleotides outside the gene matches: 5. CDR3 length equals 15 residues. CDR1 and CDR2 from the germline V gene are MNHEY and SMNVEV (reference sequence).